This T cell receptor (beta chain) was found in a study of blood T cells in healthy people across ages. Study-wide results and caveats: From one million sequenced T cells, diversity estimates were lower bounds.

Primers used in a second PCR of about 7 to 12 cycles were a sample-barcoded 5' primer and a J-beta primer mix. Samples each returned at least 2.5 million CDR3-containing paired-end reads. Using its own MiXCR run on the 5' RACE reads, TCRdb lists one record per CDR3 protein. Among roughly 1.5 million distinct CDR3 sequences listed, less than 45% were seen once. Trimming pared 4 bases from V and 12 bases from J, leaving 16 bases between. The CDR3 has 12 amino acids. CDR1 and CDR2 from the germline V gene are SEHNR and FQNEAQ (reference sequence). This clonotype was picked up a small number of times. As yet, its antigen is unknown.

This chain connects TRBV7-9 to TRBJ2-7; D is possibly TRBD1 (6 bases). Sequences were obtained from blood. The TCR was taken from a woman under 30 in good health. CDR3 in DNA: TGTGCCAGCAGCTGGACACAGGGCCCCCCGTACTTC. This encodes CASSWTQGPPYF. The complete variable domain, with remaining parts taken from reference TRBV7-9 and TRBJ2-7, reads DTGVSQNPRHKITKRGQNVTFRCDPISEHNRLYWYRQTLGQGPEFLTYFQNEAQLEKSRLLSDRFSAERPKGSFSTLEIQRTEQGDSAMYLCASSWTQGPPYFGPGTRLTVT.